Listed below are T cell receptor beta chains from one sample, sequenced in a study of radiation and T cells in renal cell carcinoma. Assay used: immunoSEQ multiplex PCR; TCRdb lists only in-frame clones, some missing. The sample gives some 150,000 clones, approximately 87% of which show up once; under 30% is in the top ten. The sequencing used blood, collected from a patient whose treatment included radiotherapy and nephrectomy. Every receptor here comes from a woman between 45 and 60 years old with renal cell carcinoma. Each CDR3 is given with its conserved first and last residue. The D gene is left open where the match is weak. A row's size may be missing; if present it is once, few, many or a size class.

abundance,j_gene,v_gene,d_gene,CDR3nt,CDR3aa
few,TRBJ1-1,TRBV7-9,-,TGTGCCAGCAGCTTAGAAGGCCCTGAAGCTTTCTTT,CASSLEGPEAFF
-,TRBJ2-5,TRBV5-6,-,TGTGCCAGCAGCTTGGACACCCAAGAGACCCAGTACTTC,CASSLDTQETQYF
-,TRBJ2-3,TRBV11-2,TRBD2,TGTGCCAGCAGCTTACCAGCGGGGGGCGCAGATACGCAGTATTTT,CASSLPAGGADTQYF
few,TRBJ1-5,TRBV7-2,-,TGTGCCAGCACCTGGGCCCAGGGCAGCAATCAGCCCCAGCATTTT,CASTWAQGSNQPQHF
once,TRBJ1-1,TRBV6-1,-,TGTGCCAGCAGTGAGAGCTTGAGGCCCGAAGCTTTCTTT,CASSESLRPEAFF
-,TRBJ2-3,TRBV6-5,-,TGTGCCAGCAGCCCCCCAGCGACCACAGATACGCAGTATTTT,CASSPPATTDTQYF
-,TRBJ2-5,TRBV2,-,TGTGCCAGCAGGGGGAGGACCTTCCGGGAGACCCAGTACTTC,CASRGRTFRETQYF
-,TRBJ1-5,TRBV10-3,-,TGTGCCATCAGTGATCTTCGGGAAGGGAACAATCAGCCCCAGCATTTT,CAISDLREGNNQPQHF
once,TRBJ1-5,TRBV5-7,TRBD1,TGTGCCAGCAGCTTCCAAGTCCGAGGACAGGGCCGCAATCAGCCCCAGCATTTT,CASSFQVRGQGRNQPQHF
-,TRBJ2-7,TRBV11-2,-,TGTGCCAGCAGCTTAGATGCGATATTGCCGGTGGTGCAGTACTTC,CASSLDAILPVVQYF
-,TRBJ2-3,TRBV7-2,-,TGTGCCAGCAGCCGACCGGGACCCCCAGGAGATACGCAGTATTTT,CASSRPGPPGDTQYF
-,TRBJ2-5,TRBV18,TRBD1,TGTGCCAGCTCACTAAACAGGGACAGGGGCCAAGAGACCCAGTACTTC,CASSLNRDRGQETQYF
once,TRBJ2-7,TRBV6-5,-,TGTGCCAGCAGGGGTTGGGTGGACGAGCAGTACTTC,CASRGWVDEQYF
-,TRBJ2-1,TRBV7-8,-,TGTGCCAGCAGCCTATCCGGGGTCAACAATGAGCAGTTCTTC,CASSLSGVNNEQFF